Given below is one T cell receptor beta chain in context. This record belongs to a study of blood T cell repertoires in COVID-19. Looking at the study overall: PBMCs, B-cell-depleted T cells, or T cells provided the cDNA or gDNA that made up the material.

Per the original methods: By means of reference gene primer amplification, nucleated cell counts were estimated. Here immunoSEQ multiplex PCR was the method, and the copy in TCRdb shows in-frame clones only, minus some. V and J calls and clone size are copied from that table; D and trimming were computed from the DNA. The table shows 180,000 or so clones, with 84% occurring only once. V trimming: 5 bases; J trimming: 3 bases; junction bases outside the gene matches: 11. Germline CDR1 and CDR2: SGHTA and FQGNSA. This CDR3 spans 16 amino acids. The sample was peripheral blood. The TCR was taken from a human donor with acute or convalescent COVID-19. The donor label of this sample is uncertain. The chain has TRBV7-2 and TRBJ2-7; TRBD1 aligns across 9 bases. The CDR3 loop is CASSPAAGQGSYEQYF. CDR3 nucleotides: TGTGCCAGCAGCCCCGCCGCCGGACAGGGGAGCTACGAGCAGTACTTC.